This entry is about one T cell receptor (beta chain). The sample originates from a study of blood T cell repertoires in COVID-19. Data came from immunoSEQ multiplex PCR; TCRdb stores just in-frame clones and leaves some out. Among about 160,000 clones listed, 86% were seen once. The receptor's source is a woman aged 70-85 years with acute or convalescent COVID-19. The specimen was peripheral blood.

The CDR3 reads CASSLAARKDSNQPQHF. CDR3 coding DNA: TGTGCCAGCAGCTTAGCGGCCAGAAAAGATAGCAATCAGCCCCAGCATTTT. The chain is built from TRBV7-2 and TRBJ1-5; D not certain. In germline, CDR1 is SGHTA, CDR2 FQGNSA. Trimming removed 0 bases from V and 0 bases from J, with 12 bases in between. This CDR3 comprises 17 residues.